This T cell receptor (beta chain) was sequenced during a study of human T cells and chemical hapten exposure. Study-wide context: Patch tests put 0.01% DPC on the upper back, and the results were checked at 6 days. TCR yields per sample varied, mainly owing to small pooled library volume differences.

Described time point: pre-sensitization, week 0. Treatment noted: therapeutic diphenylcyclopropenone sensitization with weekly scalp DPC. The drawing of blood occurred before each patch test was applied. MiXCR, run by TCRdb on the RACE reads, gives a single entry per CDR3 protein. The data hold roughly 250,000 distinct CDR3 sequences, with approximately 8.4% observed a single time. V lost 3 bases to trimming and J lost 8 bases; unmatched junction nucleotides: 12. Germline V gene sequence: CDR1 ENHRY, CDR2 SYGVKD. The CDR3 contains 16 residues. The sample was whole blood, taken in connection with sensitization to the hapten diphenylcyclopropenone (DPC). The sequence was collected from a woman in her thirties or forties with alopecia areata. Some clones in this sample may be carry-over from other donors' samples. This chain joins TRBV10-3 and TRBJ1-4; 7 bases line up with TRBD1. The CDR3 reads CAISEGSGTALEKLFF. The CDR3 DNA is TGTGCCATCAGTGAAGGGTCCGGGACAGCCCTCGAAAAACTGTTTTTT.